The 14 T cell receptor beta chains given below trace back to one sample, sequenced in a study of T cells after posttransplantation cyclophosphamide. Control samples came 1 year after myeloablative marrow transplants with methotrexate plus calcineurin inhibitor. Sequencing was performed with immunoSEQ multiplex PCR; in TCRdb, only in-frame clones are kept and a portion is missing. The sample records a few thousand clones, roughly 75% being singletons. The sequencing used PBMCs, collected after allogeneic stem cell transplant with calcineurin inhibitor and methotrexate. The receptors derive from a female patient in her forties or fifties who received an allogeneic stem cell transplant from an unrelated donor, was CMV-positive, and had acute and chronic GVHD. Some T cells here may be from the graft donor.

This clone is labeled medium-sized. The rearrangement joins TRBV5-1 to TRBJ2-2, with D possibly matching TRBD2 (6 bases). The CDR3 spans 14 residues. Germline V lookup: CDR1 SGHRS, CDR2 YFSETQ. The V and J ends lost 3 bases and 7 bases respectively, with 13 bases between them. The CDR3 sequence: CASSSTGGLGELFF. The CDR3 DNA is TGCGCCAGCAGCTCTACCGGGGGACTCGGGGAGCTGTTTTTT.

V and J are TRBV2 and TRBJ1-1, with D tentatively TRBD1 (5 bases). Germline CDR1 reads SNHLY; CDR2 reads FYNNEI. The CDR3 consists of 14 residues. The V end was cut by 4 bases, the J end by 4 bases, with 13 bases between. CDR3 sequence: CASSVQGYGTEAFF. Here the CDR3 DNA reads TGTGCCAGCAGTGTCCAGGGTTACGGCACTGAAGCTTTCTTT.

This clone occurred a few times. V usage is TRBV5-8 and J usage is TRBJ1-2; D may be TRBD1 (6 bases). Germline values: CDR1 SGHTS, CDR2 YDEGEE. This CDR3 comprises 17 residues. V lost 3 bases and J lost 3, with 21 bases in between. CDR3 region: CASSSDPRQALDYGYTF. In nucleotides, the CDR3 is TGTGCCAGCAGCTCTGATCCGAGACAGGCACTTGACTATGGCTACACCTTC.

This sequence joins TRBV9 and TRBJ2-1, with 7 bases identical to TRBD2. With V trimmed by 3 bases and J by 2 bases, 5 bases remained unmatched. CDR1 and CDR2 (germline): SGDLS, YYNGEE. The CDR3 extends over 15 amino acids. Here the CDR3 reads CASSELADPYNEQFF. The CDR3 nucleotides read TGTGCCAGCAGCGAGCTAGCGGACCCCTACAATGAGCAGTTCTTC. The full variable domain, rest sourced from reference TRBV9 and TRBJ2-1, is DSGVTQTPKHLITATGQRVTLRCSPRSGDLSVYWYQQSLDQGLQFLIQYYNGEERAKGNILERFSAQQFPDLHSELNLSSLELGDSALYFCASSELADPYNEQFFGPGTRLTVL.

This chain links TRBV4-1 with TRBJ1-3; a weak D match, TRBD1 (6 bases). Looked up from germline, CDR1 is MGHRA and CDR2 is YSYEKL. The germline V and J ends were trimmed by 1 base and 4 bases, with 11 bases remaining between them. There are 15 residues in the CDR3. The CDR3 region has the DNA TGCGCCAGCAGCCAAGGTTCAGGGGTAGGAAACACCATATATTTT. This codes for CASSQGSGVGNTIYF.

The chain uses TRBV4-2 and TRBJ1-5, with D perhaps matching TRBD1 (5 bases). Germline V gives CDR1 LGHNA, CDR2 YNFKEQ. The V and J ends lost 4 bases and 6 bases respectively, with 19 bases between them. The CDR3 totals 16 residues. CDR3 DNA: TGTGCCAGCAGCCCACAACCGGACACCGGGGGTCAGCCCCAGCATTTT. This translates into CASSPQPDTGGQPQHF.

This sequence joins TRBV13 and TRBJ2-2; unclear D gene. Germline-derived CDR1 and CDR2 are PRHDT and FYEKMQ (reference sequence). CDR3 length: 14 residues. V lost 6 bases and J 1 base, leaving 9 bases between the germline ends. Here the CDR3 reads CASSEAWNTGELFF. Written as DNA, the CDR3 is TGTGCCAGCAGTGAAGCCTGGAACACCGGGGAGCTGTTTTTT.

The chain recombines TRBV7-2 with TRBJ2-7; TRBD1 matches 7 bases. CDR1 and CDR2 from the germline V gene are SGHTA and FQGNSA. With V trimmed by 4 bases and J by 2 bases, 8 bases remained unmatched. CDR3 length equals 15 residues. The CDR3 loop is CASSSPGTAPYEQYF. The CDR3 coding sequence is TGTGCCAGCAGCTCCCCCGGGACAGCACCCTACGAGCAGTACTTC.

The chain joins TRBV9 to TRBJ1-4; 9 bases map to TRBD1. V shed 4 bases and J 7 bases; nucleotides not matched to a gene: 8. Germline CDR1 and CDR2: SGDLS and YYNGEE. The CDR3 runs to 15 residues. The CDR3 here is CASSLPGQGSEKLFF. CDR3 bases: TGTGCCAGCAGCCTTCCGGGACAGGGTTCTGAAAAACTGTTTTTT.

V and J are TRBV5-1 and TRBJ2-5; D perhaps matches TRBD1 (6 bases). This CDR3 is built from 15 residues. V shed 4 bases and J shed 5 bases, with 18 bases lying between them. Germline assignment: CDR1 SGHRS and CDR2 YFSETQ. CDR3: CASSTGPTQGETQYF. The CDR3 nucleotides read TGCGCCAGCAGCACTGGACCCACCCAGGGGGAGACCCAGTACTTC.

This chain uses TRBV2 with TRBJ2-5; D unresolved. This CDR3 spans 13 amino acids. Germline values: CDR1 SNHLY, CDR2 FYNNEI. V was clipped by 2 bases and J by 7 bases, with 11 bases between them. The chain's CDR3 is CASSETGPGTQYF. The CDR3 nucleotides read TGTGCCAGCAGTGAAACGGGTCCGGGGACCCAGTACTTC.

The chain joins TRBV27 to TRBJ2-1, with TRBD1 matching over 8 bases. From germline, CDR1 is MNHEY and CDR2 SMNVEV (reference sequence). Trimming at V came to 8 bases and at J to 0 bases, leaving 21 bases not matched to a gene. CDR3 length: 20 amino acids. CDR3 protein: CASGAIRVRDRTSSYNEQFF. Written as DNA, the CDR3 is TGTGCCAGCGGGGCTATTAGAGTACGGGACAGGACCAGCTCCTACAATGAGCAGTTCTTC.

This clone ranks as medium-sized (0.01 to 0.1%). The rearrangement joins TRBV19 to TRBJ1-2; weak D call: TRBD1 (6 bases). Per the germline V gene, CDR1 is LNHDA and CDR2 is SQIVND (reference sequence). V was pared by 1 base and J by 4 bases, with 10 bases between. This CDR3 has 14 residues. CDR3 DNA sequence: TGTGCCAGTAGTATAGGCGGCAGGGGCTATGGCTACACCTTC. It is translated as CASSIGGRGYGYTF.

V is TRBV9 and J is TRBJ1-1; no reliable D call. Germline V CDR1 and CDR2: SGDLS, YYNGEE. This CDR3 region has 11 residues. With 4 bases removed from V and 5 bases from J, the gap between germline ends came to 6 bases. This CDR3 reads CASSYSTEAFF. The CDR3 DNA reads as TGTGCCAGCAGCTACAGTACTGAAGCTTTCTTT.